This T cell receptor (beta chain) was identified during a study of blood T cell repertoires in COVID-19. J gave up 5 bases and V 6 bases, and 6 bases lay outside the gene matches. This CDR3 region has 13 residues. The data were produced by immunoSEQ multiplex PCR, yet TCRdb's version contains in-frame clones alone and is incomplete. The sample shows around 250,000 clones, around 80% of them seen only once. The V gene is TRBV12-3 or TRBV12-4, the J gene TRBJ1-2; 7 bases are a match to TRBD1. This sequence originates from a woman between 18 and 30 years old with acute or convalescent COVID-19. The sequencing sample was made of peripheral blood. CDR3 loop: CASRGTASYGYTF. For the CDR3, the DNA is TGTGCCAGCAGAGGGACAGCCTCATATGGCTACACCTTC.